The TCR beta chain under discussion was sequenced for a study of T cell changes during pregnancy in multiple sclerosis. Libraries were prepared by immunoSEQ multiplex PCR; TCRdb keeps only in-frame clonotypes and omits some of them. In the table there are around 71,000 clones, 85% to 95% of which are singletons. Trimming pared 5 bases from V and 3 bases from J, leaving 6 bases between. This CDR3 region has 11 residues. Germline CDR1 reads SGHKS; CDR2 reads YYEKEE (reference sequence). This TCR was sampled from a female donor with multiple sclerosis, enrolled in a pregnancy study. The material sequenced was peripheral blood, taken in the third trimester of pregnancy. The chain has TRBV5-5 and TRBJ2-7; weak D call: TRBD1 (5 bases). The CDR3 bases are TGTGCCAGCAGGACAGACTACGAGCAGTACTTC. Residues: CASRTDYEQYF.